This section outlines one T cell receptor beta chain sequence together with its context. Antigen specificity is unknown. V dropped 6 bases and J dropped 4; count of bases not matched to a gene: 9. CDR1 is SGHNT and CDR2 is YYREEE in the germline V gene (reference sequence). CDR3 length: 14 residues. This specimen comes from a study of Tregs in tolerant kidney transplant recipients. The data were produced by immunoSEQ multiplex PCR, yet TCRdb's version contains in-frame clones alone and is incomplete. Of 100,000 to 130,000 clones listed, around 87% are singletons. Study conclusions and caveats: In tolerant patients, donor-specific Tregs outgrew total Tregs, suggesting antigen-driven expansion.

Sequences were derived from CD4+ T cells from blood, sampled before the transplant. The clonotype comes from a human donor who received a combined kidney and bone marrow transplant. The chain is built from TRBV5-4 and TRBJ1-2; 7 bases fit TRBD1. The CDR3 protein is CASTREGAFYGYTF. CDR3 DNA sequence: TGTGCCAGCACCCGGGAGGGGGCCTTCTATGGCTACACCTTC.